This paragraph covers one T cell receptor beta chain sequence. Its antigen remains unidentified. The sample holds no much larger clone one base away, and base qualities are not on file. These data come from a study of blood T cell repertoires in COVID-19 (dated by TCRdb to about 2020). At the level of the whole study: Samples from collaborators originated in the United States, Italy and Spain and spanned both the acute and convalescent phases of COVID-19. The material from the prospective study consisted of cDNA or gDNA derived from T cells, B-cell-depleted T cells, or PBMCs. Subjects who had been exposed to COVID-19, were actively infected with it, or had recovered from it provided the deeply sampled blood TCRbeta repertoires that made up the dataset. A freely available public database, intended as a resource for researchers studying the immune response to SARS-CoV-2, is where the repertoires were released. Samples were obtained from the ongoing ImmuneRACE study (first 160 participants) and from about 1,300 subjects provided by 6 global collaborators. Sample metadata almost always included a de-identified subject ID, COVID-19 status, age in years and sex. HLA class I and class II types, where available, came from metadata supplied by the sample provider rather than from assay-based typing.

Whole blood was collected in K2EDTA tubes by collaborating institutions according to the institutions' own protocols. For TCRbeta analysis, collaborator samples were shipped as frozen whole blood, as isolated PBMCs, or as DNA extracted from either sample type. TCRbeta CDR3 regions were amplified from genomic DNA using the immunoSEQ Assay, a bias-controlled multiplex PCR. The published analysis was carried out like this. Nucleated cell counts per sample were estimated from amplification of reference gene primers within the assay. To quantify the absolute abundance of each unique TCRbeta CDR3 rearrangement, sequence reads were collapsed and filtered. For each sample, productive Simpson clonality was calculated as the square root of Simpson's diversity index across productive rearrangements. Not all clones reach the TCRdb copy of this immuneACCESS table, which keeps in-frame sequences only. Checked studies attribute under half of the gap to unresolved V genes and leave the rest unexplained. That table furnishes V, J and clone size, whereas the DNA furnished D and trimming. The sample yields roughly 71,000 clones; approximately 84% were counted once. The ten largest clones represent 7.5% to 9% of the sample.

What the research found in general, with its limitations: The quantity of clinical and demographic metadata differed by source and by participant and was supplied without curation.

From the cysteine up to the phenylalanine, the CDR3 has a length of 15 residues. The CDR3 DNA has 45 bases and is translated from base 1. CDR1 and CDR2, looked up from the germline V gene, are SGHTA and FQGNSA. V sheds 0 bases and J sheds 5 bases, leaving 13 bases between their ends. The sequence links TRBV7-2 to TRBJ2-5; the best D guess is TRBD2, with 7 bases matching. This TCR was recovered from a man in his fifties with active COVID-19. The material sequenced was peripheral blood. Read as DNA, the sequence is TGTGCCAGCAGCTTAGCGGGGGGGCCTGTCGAGACCCAGTACTTC. This encodes CASSLAGGPVETQYF.